This is a list of T cell receptor beta chains from one sample in a study of T cells in localized non-small cell lung cancer. TCRdb's copy holds only in-frame clones and misses some; the assay was immunoSEQ multiplex PCR. The sample has roughly 4,000 clones, roughly 29% seen once. The specimen comprised lung tumor tissue, sampled before any cancer treatment. The receptors derive from a man aged 35 to 69 with stage I lung adenocarcinoma. Both conserved end residues are trimmed from each CDR3.

V gene: TRBV18; CDR3 protein: ASSLPAGANHNYGYT
V gene: TRBV11-3; CDR3 protein: ASSFRLSTDTQY
V gene: TRBV19; CDR3 protein: ASSRTSGSFQETQY
V gene: TRBV14; CDR3 protein: ASSRRTESSYNEQF
V gene: TRBV12-5; CDR3 protein: ASTRSMLGYT
V gene: TRBV5-1; CDR3 protein: ASSLTGQGFYGYT
V gene: TRBV9; CDR3 protein: ASSVGGYDTEAF
V gene: TRBV29-1; CDR3 protein: SVEVGFGQPQH
V gene: TRBV6-8; CDR3 protein: ASSQQGRGLSNQPQH
V gene: TRBV6-7; CDR3 protein: ASGGAYGYT
V gene: TRBV5-1; CDR3 protein: ASSFTGTGRTEAF
V gene: TRBV28; CDR3 protein: ASSLGGANVLT
V gene: TRBV19; CDR3 protein: ASGRSSYEQY
V gene: TRBV18; CDR3 protein: ASSPRLRGQGETQY
V gene: TRBV7-6; CDR3 protein: ASSLGGNQETQY
V gene: TRBV6-8; CDR3 protein: ASSGVDRLNTEAF
V gene: TRBV18; CDR3 protein: ASSPGGTEQF
V gene: TRBV6-7; CDR3 protein: ASSYSSGDRDGYT
V gene: TRBV18; CDR3 protein: ASSPQGGTSYNEQF
V gene: TRBV30; CDR3 protein: AWSPASTYEQY
V gene: TRBV11-3; CDR3 protein: ASSQTSSTDTQY
V gene: TRBV11-3; CDR3 protein: ASSLEVWNTEAF
V gene: TRBV11-3; CDR3 protein: ASRSKQKSSYEQY
V gene: TRBV9; CDR3 protein: ASSPTAGTGGLQPQH
V gene: TRBV7-2; CDR3 protein: ASTRDGGRGKYEQY
V gene: TRBV11-3; CDR3 protein: ASSFGMATNEKLF
V gene: TRBV29-1; CDR3 protein: SVERRLAGSGVF
V gene: TRBV14; CDR3 protein: ASSQRGGLTDTQY
V gene: TRBV25-1; CDR3 protein: ASSVRLAPDHPYEQY
V gene: TRBV6-8; CDR3 protein: ASSYSGWVYEQY
V gene: TRBV11-3; CDR3 protein: ASSQGTGNNSPLH
V gene: TRBV5-1; CDR3 protein: ASSSGRSSGANVLT
V gene: TRBV11-3; CDR3 protein: ASSLGGGDYGYT
V gene: TRBV11-3; CDR3 protein: ASSYGTGLNTEAF
V gene: TRBV11-3; CDR3 protein: ASSLEGELREKLF
V gene: TRBV10-3; CDR3 protein: AITIGLAGELF
V gene: TRBV14; CDR3 protein: ASSLRTSGTSTDTQY
V gene: TRBV28; CDR3 protein: ASSTGGTNQPQH
V gene: TRBV11-3; CDR3 protein: ASSQVAGGVEKLF
V gene: TRBV9; CDR3 protein: ASSGTSGNRLIDTQY
V gene: TRBV11-3; CDR3 protein: ASSLGQGSNIQY
V gene: TRBV19; CDR3 protein: ASSKGQNHQPQH
V gene: TRBV6-8; CDR3 protein: AISQVAGNTGELF
V gene: TRBV6-8; CDR3 protein: ASSYVNYGYT
V gene: TRBV9; CDR3 protein: ASSVSPGSHEQY
V gene: TRBV6-8; CDR3 protein: ASSDEADTGELF
V gene: TRBV11-3; CDR3 protein: ASSFYVGPSGANVLT
V gene: TRBV9; CDR3 protein: ASSETLASDTQY
V gene: TRBV9; CDR3 protein: ASSGGQGEAF
V gene: TRBV6-8; CDR3 protein: ASSLKRSPLH
V gene: TRBV11-3; CDR3 protein: ASSRGGFLLPEAF
V gene: TRBV6-8; CDR3 protein: ASSYTGQGGYEQY
V gene: TRBV11-3; CDR3 protein: ASSLGTSFDTDTQY
V gene: TRBV5-1; CDR3 protein: ASSLWGQSNEKLF
V gene: TRBV11-3; CDR3 protein: ASSLYPASSGNTIY